Following are 22 T cell receptor beta chains from one sample sequenced in a study of blood T cell repertoires in COVID-19. TCRdb keeps only in-frame clones here, not all; method: immunoSEQ multiplex PCR. This sample has under 350,000 clones, with around 89% found just once. Sequences were obtained from peripheral blood. The receptors come from a middle-aged man with acute or convalescent COVID-19.

The table lists this clone with a few counts. The chain employs TRBV7-9 and TRBJ2-7; D is possibly TRBD2 (5 bases). The V and J ends lost 4 bases and 3 bases respectively, with 25 bases between them. Germline V gives CDR1 SEHNR, CDR2 FQNEAQ (reference sequence). The CDR3 spans 18 residues. CDR3 loop: CASSSTSITGDFFYEQYF. The CDR3 coding sequence is TGTGCCAGCAGCTCGACGTCCATCACCGGGGATTTTTTCTACGAGCAGTACTTC.

This clone has only one observation. The chain couples TRBV6-2 or TRBV6-3 to TRBJ1-2; a possible D gene is TRBD1 (6 bases). Germline values: CDR1 MNHEY, CDR2 SVGEGT. Trimming took 1 base from V and 4 from J, leaving 13 bases between them. The length of the CDR3 is 15 residues. CDR3: CASSYFEQGVYGYTF. For the CDR3, the DNA is TGTGCCAGCAGTTACTTCGAACAGGGAGTCTATGGCTACACCTTC.

This sequence joins TRBV24-1 and TRBJ1-2, with TRBD1 identical over 9 bases. The CDR3 loop spans 15 amino acids. V lost 3 bases and J lost 6; bases outside the gene matches: 7. From germline, CDR1 is KGHDR and CDR2 SFDVKD. The CDR3 loop reads CATSDPGTGKDGYTF. The CDR3 DNA is TGTGCCACCAGTGATCCCGGGACAGGGAAGGATGGCTACACCTTC.

The chain joins TRBV20-1 to TRBJ1-1; a weak D match, TRBD1 (5 bases). CDR1 and CDR2 (germline): DFQATT, SNEGSKA (reference sequence). The CDR3 is 11 amino acids. The V end lost 6 bases, the J end lost 10 bases, and 15 bases lay between the germline ends. Here the CDR3 DNA reads TGCAGTGCCAAGGCGGGACTCGTAGCTTTCTTT. Translation: CSAKAGLVAFF.

The chain is built from TRBV11-2 and TRBJ1-6; tentatively, D is TRBD1 (6 bases). The CDR3 is 15 residues long. The V end was cut by 2 bases, the J end by 10 bases, with 15 bases between. Germline CDR1 SGHAT, CDR2 FQNNGV. DNA for the CDR3: TGTGCCAGCAGCTTAACAGGGCAAAGCCACTCACCCCTCCACTTT. Its translation: CASSLTGQSHSPLHF.

This clone was seen a single time. The chain carries TRBV6-5 and TRBJ1-2; D unclear. The CDR3 consists of 13 residues. V was clipped by 6 bases and J by 5 bases, with 13 bases between them. From germline, CDR1 is MNHEY and CDR2 SVGAGI. CDR3 coding DNA: TGTGCCAGCAGCAACCCAGGAGGGTATGGCTACACCTTC. Amino acids: CASSNPGGYGYTF.

The chain combines TRBV27 with TRBJ1-3; TRBD1 agrees at 7 bases. The CDR3 covers 14 residues. The germline V gene has CDR1 MNHEY and CDR2 SMNVEV (reference sequence). With V trimmed by 4 bases and J by 8 bases, 8 bases remained unmatched. CDR3 region: CASSSRQGGDTIYF. Here the CDR3 DNA reads TGTGCCAGCAGTTCAAGACAGGGCGGGGACACCATATATTTT.

The genes are TRBV7-3 and TRBJ2-1; 9 bases are a match to TRBD1. The V gene end was trimmed by 5 bases and the J gene end by 8 bases; junction bases not matched to a gene: 7. Germline V lookup: CDR1 SGHTA, CDR2 FQGTGA. The CDR3 runs to 14 residues. The CDR3 DNA follows: TGTGCCAGCAGCGTGGGACAGGGTGAGGATGAGCAGTTCTTC. Translating it yields CASSVGQGEDEQFF.

The CDR3 sequence is CATSRDYPEISLYTF. The CDR3 coding sequence is TGTGCCACCAGCAGAGATTACCCAGAAATAAGTCTCTACACCTTC. The chain carries TRBV15 and TRBJ1-2; D not certain. Germline values: CDR1 LNHNV, CDR2 YYDKDF (reference sequence). CDR3 length: 15 amino acids. Trimming shortened V by 0 bases and J by 10 bases, and 18 bases separated the two germline ends.

Points on this clone: Within the sample, other DNA sequences also encode this same CDR3. This chain uses TRBV18 with TRBJ1-4; a possible D gene is TRBD1 (6 bases). V was pared by 0 bases and J by 8 bases, with 13 bases between. The CDR3 sequence is 15 residues long. Looked up from germline, CDR1 is KGHSH and CDR2 is LQKENI. CDR3 DNA: TGTGCCAGCTCACCACCGGGCAGGGGTGGAGAAAAACTGTTTTTT. Protein product: CASSPPGRGGEKLFF.

The V call is TRBV5-1, the J call TRBJ1-1; D remains unclear. The V end lost 4 bases, the J end lost 1 base, and 17 bases lay between the germline ends. CDR1 and CDR2 (germline): SGHRS, YFSETQ. CDR3 size: 16 residues. CDR3 protein: CASSQVPGVENTEAFF. CDR3 coding DNA: TGCGCCAGCAGCCAGGTACCGGGAGTTGAGAACACTGAAGCTTTCTTT.

CDR3 sequence reads: CASSQDPTGGKKADTQYF. In DNA, the CDR3 is TGCGCCAGCAGCCAAGATCCCACAGGGGGCAAGAAGGCAGATACGCAGTATTTT. The chain combines TRBV4-1 with TRBJ2-3; 9 bases align to TRBD1. Germline lookup yields CDR1 MGHRA and CDR2 YSYEKL. With V trimmed by 0 bases and J by 4 bases, 11 bases remained unmatched. This CDR3 has 18 residues.

The chain recombines TRBV5-1 with TRBJ2-5; 8 nucleotides align to TRBD1. In germline, CDR1 is SGHRS, CDR2 YFSETQ. Trimming removed 3 bases from V and 5 bases from J; junction bases left unmatched: 0. The CDR3 has 12 amino acids. The CDR3 sequence: CASSWTGETQYF. The CDR3 DNA is TGCGCCAGCAGCTGGACAGGGGAGACCCAGTACTTC.

V gene TRBV12-3 or TRBV12-4 combines with J gene TRBJ1-1, with 9 bases aligning to TRBD1. There are 12 residues in the CDR3. J gave up 10 bases and V 5 bases, and 5 bases lay outside the gene matches. CDR3 in amino acids: CASSRDRVGAFF. Written as DNA, the CDR3 is TGTGCCAGCAGTCGGGACAGGGTGGGAGCTTTCTTT.

This chain joins TRBV5-1 and TRBJ2-2, with a weak D call TRBD2 (6 bases). Trimming pared 4 bases from V and 7 bases from J, leaving 8 bases between. The CDR3 has 12 residues. Germline V gives CDR1 SGHRS, CDR2 YFSETQ. CDR3 nucleotide sequence: TGCGCCAGCAGCGGGGGGTTCGGGGAGCTGTTTTTT. Its translation is CASSGGFGELFF.

V and J are TRBV7-2 and TRBJ1-2; D gene unclear. The CDR3 runs to 13 residues. Germline V gene sequence: CDR1 SGHTA, CDR2 FQGNSA. V was clipped by 3 bases and J by 1 base, with 6 bases between them. DNA for the CDR3: TGTGCCAGCAGCTTGAACAATAACTATGGCTACACCTTC. This translates into CASSLNNNYGYTF. The entire variable domain, with the rest obtained from reference TRBV7-2 and TRBJ1-2, is as follows: GAGVSQSPSNKVTEKGKDVELRCDPISGHTALYWYRQSLGQGLEFLIYFQGNSAPDKSGLPSDRFSAERTGGSVSTLTIQRTQQEDSAVYLCASSLNNNYGYTFGSGTRLTVV.

The chain joins TRBV9 to TRBJ2-3; 7 bases map to TRBD2. J gave up 4 bases and V 0 bases, and 2 bases lay outside the gene matches. There are 14 residues in the CDR3. Germline CDR1 reads SGDLS; CDR2 reads YYNGEE. The CDR3 DNA reads as TGTGCCAGCAGCGTAGTCGCGGGGGCAGATACGCAGTATTTT. Translating gives CASSVVAGADTQYF.

There are a few counts of this clone. V gene TRBV4-2 combines with J gene TRBJ2-6, with TRBD1 matching over 7 bases. CDR1 and CDR2 (germline): LGHNA, YNFKEQ. The CDR3 covers 20 residues. With 1 base clipped from V and 0 bases from J, the junction kept 12 bases outside the gene matches. DNA for the CDR3: TGTGCCAGCAGCCAAGGGTCACCGGGACAGACCTTCTCTGGGGCCAACGTCCTGACTTTC. Translating gives CASSQGSPGQTFSGANVLTF.

The chain employs TRBV27 and TRBJ2-7; perhaps TRBD2 as D (5 bases). CDR1 is MNHEY, CDR2 SMNVEV, per germline (reference sequence). V lost 6 bases and J 3 bases, leaving 18 bases between the germline ends. This CDR3 spans 15 amino acids. The CDR3 nucleotides read TGTGCCAGCAGAAAATGGGCGACTACCGTCTACGAGCAGTACTTC. As protein: CASRKWATTVYEQYF.

This clone has only a few counts. This rearrangement joins TRBV5-1 to TRBJ1-2; 8 bases align to TRBD1. The J segment lost 3 bases and the V segment lost 4 bases, leaving 2 bases of the junction unmatched. Germline V gene lookup returns CDR1 SGHRS and CDR2 YFSETQ. The CDR3 sequence is 13 residues long. The DNA of the CDR3 is TGCGCCAGCAGCCTACAGGGGGACTATGGCTACACCTTC. Translated: CASSLQGDYGYTF.

The rearrangement joins TRBV5-5 to TRBJ1-3; no firm D call. The CDR3 spans 17 residues. Germline V gives CDR1 SGHKS, CDR2 YYEKEE (reference sequence). The V end was cut by 5 bases, the J end by 0 bases, with 18 bases between. The CDR3 nucleotides read TGTGCCAGCAGACCCGGGAGGGTTGTTAACTCTGGAAACACCATATATTTT. Residues: CASRPGRVVNSGNTIYF.

This rearrangement joins TRBV11-3 to TRBJ2-1; D may be TRBD1 (6 bases). Germline lookup yields CDR1 SGHNT and CDR2 YENEEA. The CDR3 totals 13 residues. Trimming left V 5 bases short and J 4 bases short, with 9 bases between. The CDR3: CASSQDRYNEQFF. CDR3 in DNA: TGTGCCAGCAGCCAGGACAGATACAATGAGCAGTTCTTC.